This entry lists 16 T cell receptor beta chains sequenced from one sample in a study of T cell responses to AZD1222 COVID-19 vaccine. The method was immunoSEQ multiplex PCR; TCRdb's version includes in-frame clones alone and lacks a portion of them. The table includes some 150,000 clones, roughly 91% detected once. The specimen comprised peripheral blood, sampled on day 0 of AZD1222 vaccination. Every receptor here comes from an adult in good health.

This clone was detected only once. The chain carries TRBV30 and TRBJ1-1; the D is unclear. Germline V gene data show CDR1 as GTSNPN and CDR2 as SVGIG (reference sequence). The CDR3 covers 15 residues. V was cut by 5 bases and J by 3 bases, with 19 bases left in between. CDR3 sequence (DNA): TGTGCCTGGCGGGGAGGGCATGTCGTGTACACTGAAGCTTTCTTT. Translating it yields CAWRGGHVVYTEAFF.

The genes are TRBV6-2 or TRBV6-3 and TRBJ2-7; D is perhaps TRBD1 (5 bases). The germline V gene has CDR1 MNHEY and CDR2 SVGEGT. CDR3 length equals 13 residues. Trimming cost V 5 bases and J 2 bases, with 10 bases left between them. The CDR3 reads CASSKTETYEQYF. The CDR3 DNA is TGTGCCAGCAGTAAGACAGAAACCTACGAGCAGTACTTC.

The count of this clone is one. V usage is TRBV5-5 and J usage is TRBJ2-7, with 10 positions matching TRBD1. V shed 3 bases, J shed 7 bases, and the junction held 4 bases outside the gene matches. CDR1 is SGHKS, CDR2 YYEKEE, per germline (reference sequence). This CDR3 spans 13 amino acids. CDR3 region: CASSSWTGGEQYF. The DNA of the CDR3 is TGTGCCAGCAGCTCCTGGACAGGGGGAGAGCAGTACTTC.

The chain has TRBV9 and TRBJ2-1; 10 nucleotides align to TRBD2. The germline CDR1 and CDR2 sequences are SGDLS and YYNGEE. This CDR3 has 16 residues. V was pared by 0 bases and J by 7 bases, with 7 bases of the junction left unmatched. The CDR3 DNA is TGTGCCAGCAGCGTAGTACCAGCGGGAGGGCCAAATGAGCAGTTCTTC. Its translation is CASSVVPAGGPNEQFF.

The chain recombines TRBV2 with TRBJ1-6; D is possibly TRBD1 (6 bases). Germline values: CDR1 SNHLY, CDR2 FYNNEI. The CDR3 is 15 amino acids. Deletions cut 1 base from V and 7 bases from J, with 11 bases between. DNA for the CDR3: TGTGCCAGCAGTGAAGAGGGGGGCCGGAATTCACCCCTCCACTTT. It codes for CASSEEGGRNSPLHF.

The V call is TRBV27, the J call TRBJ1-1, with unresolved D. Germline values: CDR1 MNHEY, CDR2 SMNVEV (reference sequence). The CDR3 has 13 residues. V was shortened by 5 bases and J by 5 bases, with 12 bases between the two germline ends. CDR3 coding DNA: TGTGCCAGCAGTGTCACTCCGGGGACTGAAGCTTTCTTT. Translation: CASSVTPGTEAFF.

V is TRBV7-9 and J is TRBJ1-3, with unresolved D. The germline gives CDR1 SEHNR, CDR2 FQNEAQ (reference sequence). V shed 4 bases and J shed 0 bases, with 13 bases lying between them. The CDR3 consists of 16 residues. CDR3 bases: TGTGCCAGCAGCTCAGCAGATACGAACTCTGGAAACACCATATATTTT. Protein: CASSSADTNSGNTIYF.

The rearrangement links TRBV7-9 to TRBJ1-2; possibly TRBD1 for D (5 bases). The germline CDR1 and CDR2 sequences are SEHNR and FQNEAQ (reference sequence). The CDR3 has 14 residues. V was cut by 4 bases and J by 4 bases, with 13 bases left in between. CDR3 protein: CASSSRGTSYGYTF. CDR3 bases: TGTGCCAGCAGCTCTCGCGGGACCTCCTATGGCTACACCTTC.

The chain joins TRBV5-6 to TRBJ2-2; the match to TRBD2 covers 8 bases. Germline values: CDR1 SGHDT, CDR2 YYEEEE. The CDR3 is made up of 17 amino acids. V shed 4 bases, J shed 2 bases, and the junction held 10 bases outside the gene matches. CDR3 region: CASSTLTAGANTGELFF. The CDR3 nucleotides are TGTGCCAGCAGCACCTTGACAGCGGGAGCAAACACCGGGGAGCTGTTTTTT.

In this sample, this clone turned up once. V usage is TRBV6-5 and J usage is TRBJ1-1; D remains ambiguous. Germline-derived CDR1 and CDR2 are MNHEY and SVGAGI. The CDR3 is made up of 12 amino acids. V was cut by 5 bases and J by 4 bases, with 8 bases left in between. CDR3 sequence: CASSPEGTEAFF. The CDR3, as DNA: TGTGCCAGCAGTCCGGAGGGCACTGAAGCTTTCTTT.

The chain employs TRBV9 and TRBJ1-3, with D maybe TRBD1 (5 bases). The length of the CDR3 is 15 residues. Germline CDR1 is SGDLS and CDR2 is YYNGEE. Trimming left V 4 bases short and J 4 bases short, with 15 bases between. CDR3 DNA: TGTGCCAGCAGCCCAACCGGGACGCCCGGAAACACCATATATTTT. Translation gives CASSPTGTPGNTIYF.

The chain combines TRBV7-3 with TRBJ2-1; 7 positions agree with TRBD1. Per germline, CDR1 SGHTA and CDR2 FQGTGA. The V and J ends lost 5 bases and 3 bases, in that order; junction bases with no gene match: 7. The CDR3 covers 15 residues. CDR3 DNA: TGTGCCAGCAGCCTAAGACAGGGCGACTACAATGAGCAGTTCTTC. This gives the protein CASSLRQGDYNEQFF.

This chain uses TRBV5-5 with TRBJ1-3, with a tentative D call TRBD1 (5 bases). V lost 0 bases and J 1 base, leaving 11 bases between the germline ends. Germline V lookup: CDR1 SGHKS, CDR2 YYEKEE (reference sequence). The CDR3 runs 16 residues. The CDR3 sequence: CASSLGRGWSGNTIYF. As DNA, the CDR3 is TGTGCCAGCAGCTTGGGGAGGGGCTGGTCTGGAAACACCATATATTTT. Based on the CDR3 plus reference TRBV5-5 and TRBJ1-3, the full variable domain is DAGVTQSPTHLIKTRGQQVTLRCSPISGHKSVSWYQQVLGQGPQFIFQYYEKEERGRGNFPDRFSARQFPNYSSELNVNALLLGDSALYLCASSLGRGWSGNTIYFGEGSWLTVV.

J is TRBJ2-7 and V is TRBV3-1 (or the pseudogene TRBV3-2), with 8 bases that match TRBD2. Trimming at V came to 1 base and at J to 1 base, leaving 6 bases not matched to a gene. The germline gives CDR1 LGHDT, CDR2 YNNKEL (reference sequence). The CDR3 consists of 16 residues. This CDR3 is CASSQGASGSSYEQYF. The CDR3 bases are TGTGCCAGCAGCCAAGGTGCTAGCGGGTCTTCCTACGAGCAGTACTTC.

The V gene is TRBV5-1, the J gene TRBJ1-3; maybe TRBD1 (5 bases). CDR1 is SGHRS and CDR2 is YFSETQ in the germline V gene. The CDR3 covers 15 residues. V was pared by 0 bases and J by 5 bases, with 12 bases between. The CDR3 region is CASSLEGLYRNTIYF. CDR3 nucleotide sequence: TGCGCCAGCAGCTTGGAGGGGTTATATCGAAACACCATATATTTT.

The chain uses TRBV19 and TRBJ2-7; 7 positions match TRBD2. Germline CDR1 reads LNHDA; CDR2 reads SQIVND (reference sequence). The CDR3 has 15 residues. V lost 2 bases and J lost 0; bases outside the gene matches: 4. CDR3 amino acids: CASSISGTSSYEQYF. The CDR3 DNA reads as TGTGCCAGTAGTATAAGCGGGACGAGCTCCTACGAGCAGTACTTC. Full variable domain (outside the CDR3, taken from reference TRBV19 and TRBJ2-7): DGGITQSPKYLFRKEGQNVTLSCEQNLNHDAMYWYRQDPGQGLRLIYYSQIVNDFQKGDIAEGYSVSREKKESFPLTVTSAQKNPTAFYLCASSISGTSSYEQYFGPGTRLTVT.